This TCR beta chain is from a study of T cell repertoires in cytomegalovirus infection. As for the study in general: Evidence of both CMV infection and a matching HLA type came from public TCR beta signatures.

On this clonotype: The antigen is undetermined.

Each CDR3 protein gets one entry after TCRdb re-called the reads with MiXCR. The sample includes around 430,000 distinct CDR3 sequences, approximately 46% of them seen just once. The sample here was cultured PBMCs, taken from culture after CMV antigen stimulation. The source is a human donor in good health (CMV status not recorded). Some clones in this sample may be carry-over from other donors' samples.

The CDR3 here is CASSLTAKNIQYF. CDR3 coding DNA: TGTGCCAGCAGTTTGACAGCCAAAAACATTCAGTACTTC. The gene calls are TRBV28 and TRBJ2-4; no clear D. This CDR3 is built from 13 residues. V was pared by 3 bases and J by 0 bases, with 3 bases between. Germline CDR1 and CDR2: MDHEN and SYDVKM.